These 26 T cell receptor beta chains originate from one sample sequenced in a study of T cell changes during pregnancy in multiple sclerosis. Assay: immunoSEQ multiplex PCR; the TCRdb copy retains only in-frame clones and omits some. The sample has about 110,000 clones; around 90% are singletons. The specimen was peripheral blood, collected after pregnancy. The receptors here all came from a female donor with multiple sclerosis, enrolled in a pregnancy study.

The chain employs TRBV9 and TRBJ1-4; the D gene is possibly TRBD1 (5 bases). V lost 0 bases, J lost 8 bases, and 17 bases lay in between. This CDR3 contains 16 residues. The germline V gene has CDR1 SGDLS and CDR2 YYNGEE. This chain's CDR3 is CASSVGSGQGGEKLFF. In nucleotides, the CDR3 is TGTGCCAGCAGCGTAGGATCAGGGCAGGGTGGCGAAAAACTGTTTTTT.

This chain uses TRBV5-1 with TRBJ2-1; 13 bases line up with TRBD2. The CDR3 covers 16 residues. After removal of 4 bases from V and 8 bases from J, the junction contained 9 bases not matched to a gene. CDR1 and CDR2 (germline): SGHRS, YFSETQ. The chain's CDR3 is CASSQPGLAGHHEQFF. The CDR3 DNA sequence: TGCGCCAGCAGCCAGCCGGGACTAGCGGGGCACCATGAGCAGTTCTTC.

This clone has just one count. The chain uses TRBV6-6 and TRBJ2-7, with a possible D match to TRBD2 (6 bases). Germline V gene data show CDR1 as MNHNY and CDR2 as SVGAGI (reference sequence). Trimming removed 5 bases at V and 4 bases at J, with 9 bases between. This CDR3 has 12 amino acids. The CDR3 region is CASSPEGYEQYF. The CDR3 bases are TGTGCCAGCAGTCCGGAGGGTTACGAGCAGTACTTC.

This sequence joins TRBV30 and TRBJ2-3; no reliable D call. The CDR3 sequence is 15 residues long. Looked up from germline, CDR1 is GTSNPN and CDR2 is SVGIG (reference sequence). Trimming cost V 0 bases and J 1 base, with 11 bases left between them. The CDR3 protein is CAWSVSRQRTDTQYF. The CDR3 bases are TGTGCCTGGAGTGTAAGCAGGCAGCGCACAGATACGCAGTATTTT. Using reference TRBV30 and TRBJ2-3 for the parts outside the CDR3, the full variable domain is SQTIHQWPATLVQPVGSPLSLECTVEGTSNPNLYWYRQAAGRGLQLLFYSVGIGQISSEVPQNLSASRPQDRQFILSSKKLLLSDSGFYLCAWSVSRQRTDTQYFGPGTRLTVL.

This chain links TRBV19 with TRBJ2-7; 13 nucleotides match TRBD2. J lost 6 bases, V lost 5 bases, and 10 bases had no gene match. The V gene's germline CDR1 is LNHDA and CDR2 SQIVND (reference sequence). The CDR3 is made up of 16 amino acids. CDR3 in amino acids: CASSLSGLAGPGEQYF. CDR3 DNA sequence: TGTGCCAGTAGTCTCTCGGGACTAGCGGGGCCTGGCGAGCAGTACTTC.

The V gene is TRBV2, the J gene TRBJ2-1, with 10 nucleotides matching TRBD2. The V gene end was trimmed by 6 bases and the J gene end by 6 bases; junction bases not matched to a gene: 2. This CDR3 is 13 amino acids long. Germline V gives CDR1 SNHLY, CDR2 FYNNEI. The CDR3 loop reads CASRVAGGNEQFF. The CDR3 nucleotides read TGTGCCAGCAGGGTAGCGGGAGGCAATGAGCAGTTCTTC.

The V gene is TRBV5-8, the J gene TRBJ1-5; D may be TRBD1 (6 bases). The ends were cut back, 3 bases at V and 1 base at J, with 11 bases in the middle. The CDR3 consists of 15 residues. CDR1 and CDR2 (germline): SGHTS, YDEGEE. Here the CDR3 DNA reads TGTGCCAGCAGCTCCCAGGGGCACAGCAATCAGCCCCAGCATTTT. It yields the protein CASSSQGHSNQPQHF.

The chain carries TRBV7-3 and TRBJ2-7; D is possibly TRBD1 (6 bases). The V gene's germline CDR1 is SGHTA and CDR2 FQGTGA. Between the trimmed V and J ends, which lost 1 base and 0 bases, there was a span of 10 bases. The CDR3 is made up of 15 amino acids. This chain's CDR3 is CASSLKGHLSYEQYF. Here the CDR3 DNA reads TGTGCCAGCAGCTTAAAGGGACACCTCTCCTACGAGCAGTACTTC. The full variable domain, its missing parts supplied by reference TRBV7-3 and TRBJ2-7, is GAGVSQTPSNKVTEKGKYVELRCDPISGHTALYWYRQSLGQGPEFLIYFQGTGAADDSGLPNDRFFAVRPEGSVSTLKIQRTERGDSAVYLCASSLKGHLSYEQYFGPGTRLTVT.

The chain employs TRBV14 and TRBJ2-1, with D maybe TRBD1 (5 bases). The CDR3 extends over 15 amino acids. The V end lost 0 bases, the J end lost 8 bases, and 14 bases lay between the germline ends. Germline lookup yields CDR1 SGHDN and CDR2 FVKESK. The CDR3 reads CASSQEGRGFDEQFF. DNA of the CDR3: TGTGCCAGCAGCCAAGAGGGAAGGGGCTTCGATGAGCAGTTCTTC. Using reference TRBV14 and TRBJ2-1 for the parts outside the CDR3, the full variable domain is EAGVTQFPSHSVIEKGQTVTLRCDPISGHDNLYWYRRVMGKEIKFLLHFVKESKQDESGMPNNRFLAERTGGTYSTLKVQPAELEDSGVYFCASSQEGRGFDEQFFGPGTRLTVL.

The V call is TRBV5-1, the J call TRBJ2-7, with 10 bases identical to TRBD2. The CDR3 loop spans 15 amino acids. V was clipped by 0 bases and J by 4 bases; unmatched bases: 4. Germline lookup yields CDR1 SGHRS and CDR2 YFSETQ. The CDR3 spells CASSLASGRAYEQYF. The CDR3 coding sequence is TGCGCCAGCAGCTTGGCGAGCGGGAGGGCTTACGAGCAGTACTTC.

This chain joins TRBV6-1 and TRBJ2-3; weak D call: TRBD2 (7 bases). Between the trimmed V and J ends, which lost 2 bases and 2 bases, there was a span of 23 bases. Germline V gene lookup returns CDR1 MNHNS and CDR2 SASEGT. This CDR3 has 19 amino acids. The CDR3 nucleotides are TGTGCCAGCAGTGAAAGACCCCGGGGGGCCACTGGGGTCACAGATACGCAGTATTTT. As protein: CASSERPRGATGVTDTQYF.

CDR3 nucleotides: TGTGCCAGCAGCGGATTAGCGGGTTCCTACAATGAGCAGTTCTTC. Its translation is CASSGLAGSYNEQFF. This rearrangement joins TRBV9 to TRBJ2-1; 7 nucleotides line up with TRBD2. The V gene end was trimmed by 3 bases and the J gene end by 1 base; junction bases not matched to a gene: 4. Germline values: CDR1 SGDLS, CDR2 YYNGEE. The CDR3 is 15 amino acids.

The chain recombines TRBV5-6 with TRBJ1-4; D gene ambiguous. Germline CDR1 is SGHDT and CDR2 is YYEEEE. The CDR3 length is 15 residues. The V end lost 4 bases, the J end lost 0 bases, and 10 bases lay between the germline ends. DNA for the CDR3: TGTGCCAGCAGCACCTTCCAGGCAACTAATGAAAAACTGTTTTTT. Translated, it gives CASSTFQATNEKLFF.

The chain recombines TRBV27 with TRBJ2-2, with D perhaps matching TRBD2 (5 bases). The V end lost 6 bases, the J end lost 4 bases, and 21 bases lay between the germline ends. This CDR3 comprises 17 residues. Looked up from germline, CDR1 is MNHEY and CDR2 is SMNVEV (reference sequence). Written as DNA, the CDR3 is TGTGCCAGCAGATCTACCGGTCCGCTTGGAGGCACCGGGGAGCTGTTTTTT. The encoded protein is CASRSTGPLGGTGELFF.

The V gene is TRBV7-9, the J gene TRBJ1-1; TRBD1 matches 7 bases. CDR3 length: 14 amino acids. Germline assignment: CDR1 SEHNR and CDR2 FQNEAQ (reference sequence). V lost 0 bases and J lost 5; bases outside the gene matches: 3. This chain's CDR3 is CASSLANRGTEAFF. CDR3 nucleotide sequence: TGTGCCAGCAGCTTAGCGAACAGGGGTACTGAAGCTTTCTTT.

This clone was observed once. The chain links TRBV19 to TRBJ2-4, with TRBD1 as a possible D gene (6 bases). CDR1 and CDR2 (germline): LNHDA, SQIVND (reference sequence). The CDR3 is made up of 17 amino acids. The V and J ends lost 6 bases and 6 bases respectively, with 24 bases between them. CDR3: CASSPNYRRGRGNIQYF. As DNA, the CDR3 is TGTGCCAGTAGCCCCAACTACCGACGGGGCAGGGGAAACATTCAGTACTTC.

The genes are TRBV5-1 and TRBJ2-7, with D possibly matching TRBD2 (6 bases). CDR1 and CDR2 (germline): SGHRS, YFSETQ. The CDR3 covers 15 residues. Trimming pared 4 bases from V and 3 bases from J, leaving 17 bases between. The CDR3 region is CASSPAGGVRYEQYF. CDR3 sequence (DNA): TGCGCCAGCAGCCCGGCGGGCGGGGTCCGCTACGAGCAGTACTTC. The complete variable domain, with remaining parts taken from reference TRBV5-1 and TRBJ2-7, reads KAGVTQTPRYLIKTRGQQVTLSCSPISGHRSVSWYQQTPGQGLQFLFEYFSETQRNKGNFPGRFSGRQFSNSRSEMNVSTLELGDSALYLCASSPAGGVRYEQYFGPGTRLTVT.

This chain connects TRBV15 to TRBJ1-4, with 8 bases identical to TRBD1. The germline V gene has CDR1 LNHNV and CDR2 YYDKDF (reference sequence). Unmatched junction bases numbered 9, after V lost 1 base and J lost 8 bases. The CDR3 is made up of 16 amino acids. DNA for the CDR3: TGTGCCACCAGCAGAGCCAGCAGGGGGCAAGGAGAAAAACTGTTTTTT. It yields the protein CATSRASRGQGEKLFF.

This chain uses TRBV28 with TRBJ1-1; 7 nucleotides align to TRBD1. This CDR3 is 17 amino acids long. The germline gives CDR1 MDHEN, CDR2 SYDVKM. J gave up 0 bases and V 2 bases, and 9 bases lay outside the gene matches. The CDR3 DNA follows: TGTGCCAGCAGTTTAGTGGGTTCCGGGACAGTGAACACTGAAGCTTTCTTT. Amino acid sequence: CASSLVGSGTVNTEAFF.

This chain joins TRBV30 and TRBJ1-2; D remains ambiguous. The CDR3 is 11 amino acids. The V end lost 0 bases, the J end lost 4 bases, and 3 bases lay between the germline ends. Germline V CDR1 and CDR2: GTSNPN, SVGIG (reference sequence). CDR3 coding DNA: TGTGCCTGGAGTGTCGGCTATGGCTACACCTTC. This sequence encodes CAWSVGYGYTF.

The chain carries TRBV5-4 and TRBJ1-3; weak D call: TRBD1 (5 bases). In germline, CDR1 is SGHNT, CDR2 YYREEE (reference sequence). V was pared by 2 bases and J by 0 bases, with 12 bases between. This CDR3 is built from 16 residues. The CDR3 reads CASSFGQTYSGNTIYF. In DNA, the CDR3 is TGTGCCAGCAGCTTTGGACAAACTTACTCTGGAAACACCATATATTTT. Full variable domain (outside the CDR3, taken from reference TRBV5-4 and TRBJ1-3): ETGVTQSPTHLIKTRGQQVTLRCSSQSGHNTVSWYQQALGQGPQFIFQYYREEENGRGNFPPRFSGLQFPNYSSELNVNALELDDSALYLCASSFGQTYSGNTIYFGEGSWLTVV.

This clone occurred once. This sequence joins TRBV7-9 and TRBJ2-5; the match to TRBD2 covers 8 bases. V shed 4 bases, J shed 4 bases, and the junction held 11 bases outside the gene matches. The CDR3 extends over 16 amino acids. Germline CDR1 reads SEHNR; CDR2 reads FQNEAQ (reference sequence). This CDR3 reads CASSSPTGGPLETQYF. The CDR3 coding sequence is TGTGCCAGCAGCTCCCCCACGGGGGGGCCCCTAGAGACCCAGTACTTC.

The chain recombines TRBV28 with TRBJ1-5, with TRBD1 matching over 9 bases. J lost 4 bases, V lost 2 bases, and 3 bases had no gene match. Germline CDR1 and CDR2: MDHEN and SYDVKM. This CDR3 is 15 amino acids long. CDR3 DNA: TGTGCCAGCAGTTTAAGTGGACAGGGGAATCAGCCCCAGCATTTT. It translates to CASSLSGQGNQPQHF.

This chain joins TRBV7-9 and TRBJ2-3, with 7 bases identical to TRBD2. This CDR3 region has 17 residues. Germline V CDR1 and CDR2: SEHNR, FQNEAQ (reference sequence). V shed 7 bases and J 2 bases; nucleotides not matched to a gene: 15. CDR3: CASTPWARGRSTDTQYF. The CDR3 nucleotides are TGTGCCAGCACCCCGTGGGCGCGGGGGAGGTCCACAGATACGCAGTATTTT.

V and J are TRBV5-4 and TRBJ1-5, with 10 bases lining up with TRBD1. The CDR3 runs to 15 residues. Germline CDR1 reads SGHNT; CDR2 reads YYREEE (reference sequence). With V trimmed by 3 bases and J by 3 bases, 3 bases remained unmatched. In DNA form, the CDR3 reads TGTGCCAGCAGCTCCGGGACAGGGGTCAATCAGCCCCAGCATTTT. This translates into CASSSGTGVNQPQHF.

CDR3 nucleotides: TGTGCCAGCAGCTTGTCGAATGAAAAACTGTTTTTT. It specifies CASSLSNEKLFF. This chain connects TRBV5-6 to TRBJ1-4; no definite D call. The CDR3 loop spans 12 amino acids. V was cut by 1 base and J by 5 bases, with 3 bases left in between. CDR1 and CDR2 (germline): SGHDT, YYEEEE. Full variable domain (rest looked up from reference TRBV5-6 and TRBJ1-4): DAGVTQSPTHLIKTRGQQVTLRCSPKSGHDTVSWYQQALGQGPQFIFQYYEEEERQRGNFPDRFSGHQFPNYSSELNVNALLLGDSALYLCASSLSNEKLFFGSGTQLSVL.